This passage covers 10 T cell receptor beta chains from one sample sequenced in a study of blood T cell repertoires in COVID-19. This table comes from immunoSEQ multiplex PCR, and its TCRdb copy is limited to in-frame clones, with some not included. There are about 140,000 clones in the sample; around 79% occur only once, and roughly 2.9% lies in the top ten. Sequenced: PBMCs or T cells enriched from blood (not recorded which). The receptors originated from a woman aged 45 to 65 who had recovered from COVID-19.

This clone has a handful of counts. CDR3 protein: CASSPMGQGDVGNQPQHF. In DNA, the CDR3 is TGTGCCAGCTCACCAATGGGACAGGGGGATGTAGGCAATCAGCCCCAGCATTTT. This rearrangement joins TRBV18 to TRBJ1-5; the match to TRBD1 covers 11 bases. The CDR3 runs 18 residues. V lost 2 bases and J lost 2; bases outside the gene matches: 8. CDR1 and CDR2 from the germline V gene are KGHSH and LQKENI.

The V and J genes are TRBV7-2 and TRBJ2-1; tentative D call: TRBD2 (5 bases). CDR1 SGHTA and CDR2 FQGNSA come from the germline V gene. V lost 1 base and J lost 8, with 12 bases in between. The CDR3 has 14 residues. CDR3 in amino acids: CASSLEVGVDEQFF. In DNA form, the CDR3 reads TGTGCCAGCAGCTTAGAGGTGGGAGTAGATGAGCAGTTCTTC.

This chain joins TRBV28 and TRBJ1-1; a weak D match, TRBD1 (5 bases). Germline V gene data show CDR1 as MDHEN and CDR2 as SYDVKM. The CDR3 runs to 14 residues. V was clipped by 4 bases and J by 1 base, with 10 bases between them. CDR3: CASSSQGKNTEAFF. The CDR3 region has the DNA TGTGCCAGCAGTTCTCAGGGCAAGAACACTGAAGCTTTCTTT.

V gene TRBV25-1 combines with J gene TRBJ2-5; TRBD1 agrees at 8 bases. The CDR3 has 18 amino acids. V trimming: 1 base; J trimming: 1 base; junction bases outside the gene matches: 11. Germline V lookup: CDR1 MGHDK, CDR2 SYGVNS. This CDR3 is CASSELVFRQGFQETQYF. DNA for the CDR3: TGTGCCAGCAGTGAATTGGTGTTTAGACAGGGGTTCCAAGAGACCCAGTACTTC.

The chain recombines TRBV28 with TRBJ1-1; 7 bases match TRBD1. Germline-derived CDR1 and CDR2 are MDHEN and SYDVKM. J was trimmed by 5 bases and V by 5 bases; bases with no gene match: 8. The length of the CDR3 is 14 residues. The CDR3 is CASSKAGGWTEAFF. CDR3 DNA sequence: TGTGCCAGCAGTAAAGCAGGGGGTTGGACTGAAGCTTTCTTT. The full variable domain, its missing parts supplied by reference TRBV28 and TRBJ1-1, is DVKVTQSSRYLVKRTGEKVFLECVQDMDHENMFWYRQDPGLGLRLIYFSYDVKMKEKGDIPEGYSVSREKKERFSLILESASTNQTSMYLCASSKAGGWTEAFFGQGTRLTVV.

The table lists this clone with a count of one. This chain uses TRBV11-3 with TRBJ2-3; 16 bases are shared with TRBD2. The CDR3 is 17 amino acids. V shed 4 bases, J shed 3 bases, and the junction held 4 bases outside the gene matches. Germline CDR1 reads SGHNT; CDR2 reads YENEEA. As DNA, the CDR3 is TGTGCCAGCAGCTCCGGGACTAGCGGGGGGGCAACAGATACGCAGTATTTT. Its protein is CASSSGTSGGATDTQYF.

This chain connects TRBV5-4 to TRBJ1-3, with D unclear. In germline, CDR1 is SGHNT, CDR2 YYREEE (reference sequence). V lost 4 bases, J lost 7 bases, and 15 bases lay in between. The CDR3 covers 14 residues. The CDR3 DNA reads TGTGCCAGCAGCCCTGCTGAACTGGGCAACACCATATATTTT. Its translation is CASSPAELGNTIYF.

The chain combines TRBV27 with TRBJ2-7; a possible D gene is TRBD1 (6 bases). V shed 6 bases and J shed 9 bases, with 18 bases lying between them. Per germline, CDR1 MNHEY and CDR2 SMNVEV (reference sequence). This CDR3 contains 13 residues. The CDR3 region has the DNA TGTGCCAGCAGGACAGGAGATACGCTTGTGCAGTACTTC. It is translated as CASRTGDTLVQYF.

The chain links TRBV7-9 to TRBJ1-4; 8 nucleotides agree with TRBD1. V was pared by 5 bases and J by 2 bases, with 10 bases of the junction left unmatched. In germline, CDR1 is SEHNR, CDR2 FQNEAQ (reference sequence). This CDR3 is 17 amino acids long. In DNA, the CDR3 is TGTGCCAGCAGCACGAACATAGACAGGGGTACTAATGAAAAACTGTTTTTT. Amino acid sequence: CASSTNIDRGTNEKLFF.

Note on this clone: The junction shows a germline mismatch at one end, possibly a read error. This chain joins TRBV3-1 (or the pseudogene TRBV3-2) and TRBJ1-1; D gene unclear. Germline CDR1 is LGHDT and CDR2 is YNNKEL (reference sequence). This CDR3 comprises 14 residues. DNA of the CDR3: TGTGCCAGCAGCCAAGTAGGCAGGAACGCTGAAGCTTTCTTT. Translating gives CASSQVGRNAEAFF.